One and the same sample provided the 28 T cell receptor beta chains below, sequenced in a study of blood T cell repertoires in COVID-19. The table came from immunoSEQ multiplex PCR; TCRdb's copy has only in-frame clones and leaves some out. The table lists about 160,000 clones, roughly four fifths of them singletons. The sequencing sample was made of peripheral blood. The receptors come from a man in his 70s who had recovered from COVID-19.

The gene calls are TRBV6-1 and TRBJ2-3; no clear D. V was clipped by 2 bases and J by 0 bases, with 6 bases between them. Germline V lookup: CDR1 MNHNS, CDR2 SASEGT. The CDR3 is 14 amino acids. The CDR3 DNA reads TGTGCCAGCAGTGAACACCAGAGCACAGATACGCAGTATTTT. Translating gives CASSEHQSTDTQYF.

This clone came up once. V and J are TRBV28 and TRBJ2-1; TRBD2 agrees at 8 bases. V lost 3 bases, J lost 9 bases, and 13 bases stayed unmatched. The CDR3 is 16 amino acids. Germline V lookup: CDR1 MDHEN, CDR2 SYDVKM. Here the CDR3 DNA reads TGTGCCAGCAGTTTGTGGCACAGCGGGAGAAACGGTGAGCAGTTCTTC. Translating gives CASSLWHSGRNGEQFF.

The CDR3 loop is CASSTRLAGRSDTQYF. The DNA for the CDR3 is TGTGCCAGCAGCACCCGACTAGCGGGACGGTCGGATACGCAGTATTTT. The chain has TRBV5-4 and TRBJ2-3, with 11 bases that match TRBD2. From germline, CDR1 is SGHNT and CDR2 YYREEE (reference sequence). The CDR3 spans 16 residues. V shed 4 bases and J 6 bases; nucleotides not matched to a gene: 10.

The gene calls are TRBV4-2 and TRBJ2-1, with 11 nucleotides matching TRBD2. This CDR3 has 18 amino acids. In germline, CDR1 is LGHNA, CDR2 YNFKEQ. V gave up 2 bases and J gave up 4 bases; unmatched junction bases: 10. CDR3 coding DNA: TGTGCCAGCAGCCAACCCGGGACTAGCGGAGGAAGATACAATGAGCAGTTCTTC. As protein: CASSQPGTSGGRYNEQFF.

CDR3 protein: CASSLKGTSGSYEQYF. CDR3 bases: TGTGCCAGCAGCCTAAAAGGGACTAGCGGGAGCTACGAGCAGTACTTC. V gene TRBV28 combines with J gene TRBJ2-7, with TRBD2 matching over 14 bases. This CDR3 is 16 amino acids long. CDR1 and CDR2 (germline): MDHEN, SYDVKM. V gave up 6 bases and J gave up 3 bases; unmatched junction bases: 7.

This chain links TRBV30 with TRBJ2-5; possibly TRBD2 for D (6 bases). The CDR3 runs to 15 residues. Germline assignment: CDR1 GTSNPN and CDR2 SVGIG (reference sequence). V was pared by 1 base and J by 2 bases, with 14 bases between. CDR3 in amino acids: CAWSGHRDSQETQYF. DNA of the CDR3: TGTGCCTGGAGTGGGCACCGGGACTCACAAGAGACCCAGTACTTC.

The CDR3 bases are TGCGCCAGCAGCTTGGGAGCGGGCGGATCCTACGAGCAGTACTTC. Its translation: CASSLGAGGSYEQYF. The chain couples TRBV5-1 to TRBJ2-7, with D possibly matching TRBD2 (6 bases). Germline V gives CDR1 SGHRS, CDR2 YFSETQ. This CDR3 is built from 15 residues. V gave up 0 bases and J gave up 1 base, with 11 bases separating them.

This chain joins TRBV10-3 and TRBJ2-1, with 8 bases matching TRBD2. The length of the CDR3 is 14 residues. V lost 3 bases, J lost 8 bases, and 6 bases stayed unmatched. CDR1 ENHRY and CDR2 SYGVKD come from the germline V gene. The CDR3 reads CAISDSGSLYEQFF. CDR3 sequence (DNA): TGTGCCATCAGTGACAGCGGGAGTCTCTATGAGCAGTTCTTC.

The V gene is TRBV28, the J gene TRBJ1-2; 11 bases are a match to TRBD1. The CDR3 spans 15 residues. The ends lost 7 bases at V and 7 bases at J; junction bases unmatched: 11. Germline CDR1 and CDR2: MDHEN and SYDVKM. CDR3 sequence: CASIPRDRGETGYTF. The CDR3, as DNA: TGTGCCAGCATCCCCCGGGACAGGGGGGAGACTGGCTACACCTTC.

This chain connects TRBV6-5 to TRBJ1-1; 8 positions match TRBD1. Germline loops: CDR1 MNHEY, CDR2 SVGAGI. Trimming took 2 bases from V and 6 from J; bases not matched to a gene: 8. This CDR3 is built from 15 residues. Written as DNA, the CDR3 is TGTGCCAGCAGTTACGACGGCAGGGGGCGAGCTGAAGCTTTCTTT. Translated, it gives CASSYDGRGRAEAFF.

The chain joins TRBV10-1 to TRBJ2-7; possibly TRBD1 for D (6 bases). The V end was cut by 2 bases, the J end by 2 bases, with 13 bases between. This CDR3 is built from 15 residues. Germline loops: CDR1 WNHNN, CDR2 SYGVQD (reference sequence). DNA of the CDR3: TGCGCCAGCAGTGAGCGCGCGCAGGGGACCTACGAGCAGTACTTC. As protein: CASSERAQGTYEQYF.

This clone was detected only once. The rearrangement joins TRBV5-1 to TRBJ1-5; a possible D gene is TRBD1 (5 bases). Germline values: CDR1 SGHRS, CDR2 YFSETQ. The CDR3 runs 14 residues. The germline V and J ends were trimmed by 2 bases and 7 bases, with 13 bases remaining between them. The CDR3 nucleotides are TGCGCCAGCAGCTTCGGGGGGACGGGACAGCCCCAGCATTTT. Amino acid sequence: CASSFGGTGQPQHF.

J is TRBJ2-6 and V is TRBV10-3; the match to TRBD1 covers 9 bases. The V and J ends lost 5 bases and 4 bases, in that order; junction bases with no gene match: 6. Germline V gene data show CDR1 as ENHRY and CDR2 as SYGVKD. The CDR3 is 16 amino acids. The CDR3 sequence is CAISSGQGTGANVLTF. CDR3 DNA: TGTGCCATCAGTTCGGGACAGGGAACAGGGGCCAACGTCCTGACTTTC.

The gene calls are TRBV5-1 and TRBJ2-1; D remains unclear. Per germline, CDR1 SGHRS and CDR2 YFSETQ. This CDR3 comprises 15 residues. V was clipped by 4 bases and J by 0 bases, with 11 bases between them. The CDR3 nucleotides read TGCGCCAGCAGCCTTGCGTCGAGCTCCTACAATGAGCAGTTCTTC. This gives the protein CASSLASSSYNEQFF.

The chain carries TRBV6-6 and TRBJ2-2, with 10 bases identical to TRBD2. The CDR3 loop spans 16 amino acids. The J segment lost 6 bases and the V segment lost 5 bases, leaving 9 bases of the junction unmatched. In germline, CDR1 is MNHNY, CDR2 SVGAGI (reference sequence). This CDR3 is CASSGRGLAFAGELFF. CDR3 bases: TGTGCCAGCAGTGGAAGGGGACTAGCGTTCGCCGGGGAGCTGTTTTTT.

This clone has just a few counts. The chain recombines TRBV5-5 with TRBJ1-4; the D gene is possibly TRBD1 (6 bases). Per germline, CDR1 SGHKS and CDR2 YYEKEE (reference sequence). Trimming pared 4 bases from V and 0 bases from J, leaving 10 bases between. The CDR3 has 15 amino acids. This chain's CDR3 is CASSPRTATNEKLFF. CDR3 DNA: TGTGCCAGCAGCCCACGGACAGCAACTAATGAAAAACTGTTTTTT.

The chain has TRBV7-2 and TRBJ2-2; 11 bases map to TRBD2. The V and J ends lost 7 bases and 6 bases, in that order; junction bases with no gene match: 4. Germline V gives CDR1 SGHTA, CDR2 FQGNSA. This CDR3 region has 14 residues. CDR3 residues: CASTTSGRPGELFF. CDR3 sequence (DNA): TGTGCCAGCACCACTAGCGGGAGACCCGGGGAGCTGTTTTTT. Variable domain in full (rest from reference TRBV7-2 and TRBJ2-2): GAGVSQSPSNKVTEKGKDVELRCDPISGHTALYWYRQSLGQGLEFLIYFQGNSAPDKSGLPSDRFSAERTGGSVSTLTIQRTQQEDSAVYLCASTTSGRPGELFFGEGSRLTVL.

V is TRBV24-1 and J is TRBJ2-3; maybe TRBD2 (6 bases). The germline V gene encodes CDR1 KGHDR and CDR2 SFDVKD. The V end lost 2 bases, the J end lost 1 base, and 12 bases lay between the germline ends. This CDR3 has 16 residues. This CDR3 is CATSDYGGEGTDTQYF. The CDR3, as DNA: TGTGCCACCAGTGATTACGGCGGGGAGGGCACAGATACGCAGTATTTT.

V gene TRBV11-2 combines with J gene TRBJ2-1; perhaps TRBD1 as D (5 bases). Germline V lookup: CDR1 SGHAT, CDR2 FQNNGV. Trimming stripped 8 bases from V and 1 base from J, with 27 bases between. The CDR3 has 19 residues. The CDR3 loop reads CASDSAGGPSPVSYNEQFF. The DNA for the CDR3 is TGTGCCAGCGACAGTGCCGGCGGCCCTTCACCTGTTTCCTACAATGAGCAGTTCTTC.

The V call is TRBV3-1 (or the pseudogene TRBV3-2), the J call TRBJ2-5; 10 positions agree with TRBD2. V lost 5 bases and J lost 3; bases outside the gene matches: 3. Looked up from germline, CDR1 is LGHDT and CDR2 is YNNKEL (reference sequence). There are 14 residues in the CDR3. For the CDR3, the DNA is TGTGCCAGCAGCTACCTAGCGGGGGAAGAGACCCAGTACTTC. Amino acids: CASSYLAGEETQYF.

The CDR3, as DNA: TGTGCCAGCAGCTTGGGTGGGAGGGCCACCTACAATGAGCAGTTCTTC. It codes for CASSLGGRATYNEQFF. The rearrangement uses TRBV5-4 and TRBJ2-1; 7 bases match TRBD2. The V gene's germline CDR1 is SGHNT and CDR2 YYREEE (reference sequence). This CDR3 is built from 16 residues. V dropped 0 bases and J dropped 2; count of bases not matched to a gene: 5.

The chain links TRBV27 to TRBJ1-6, with 7 bases that match TRBD1. V was pared by 5 bases and J by 5 bases, with 21 bases of the junction left unmatched. This CDR3 region has 20 residues. CDR1 and CDR2 from the germline V gene are MNHEY and SMNVEV (reference sequence). This chain's CDR3 is CASSTTGDLQWGPNNSPLHF. CDR3 DNA sequence: TGTGCCAGCAGTACCACAGGGGACCTCCAATGGGGTCCTAATAATTCACCCCTCCACTTT.

The chain employs TRBV7-8 and TRBJ2-1; 13 nucleotides align to TRBD2. Germline V lookup: CDR1 SGHVS, CDR2 FQNEAQ. The junction had 6 bases not matched to a gene; V was cut back by 4 bases and J by 0 bases. This CDR3 has 18 amino acids. For the CDR3, the DNA is TGTGCCAGCAGCTCTTGGACTAGCGGGAGTCACTCCTACAATGAGCAGTTCTTC. Translation gives CASSSWTSGSHSYNEQFF.

The chain links TRBV9 to TRBJ2-3; the match to TRBD2 covers 12 bases. This CDR3 contains 17 residues. The trim removed 0 bases at V and 4 bases at J, leaving 6 bases unmatched. Germline V gene data show CDR1 as SGDLS and CDR2 as YYNGEE. CDR3 residues: CASSVVSSGRAADTQYF. CDR3 DNA: TGTGCCAGCAGCGTAGTATCTAGCGGGAGGGCCGCAGATACGCAGTATTTT.

This clone has a single count. The V and J genes are TRBV6-6 and TRBJ2-3; 9 nucleotides agree with TRBD2. The CDR3 totals 16 residues. The V gene's germline CDR1 is MNHNY and CDR2 SVGAGI (reference sequence). With 6 bases clipped from V and 4 bases from J, the junction kept 11 bases outside the gene matches. The CDR3 DNA follows: TGTGCCAGCAGATGGCAAGGCGGGAGGGCTTCAGATACGCAGTATTTT. Translation gives CASRWQGGRASDTQYF.

The DNA of the CDR3 is TGTGCCAGCAGTTACTCCTCGGGAGTAGTAGATACGCAGTATTTT. Protein: CASSYSSGVVDTQYF. This chain joins TRBV6-2 or TRBV6-3 and TRBJ2-3, with D perhaps TRBD2 (6 bases). V lost 0 bases to trimming and J lost 5 bases, with 12 bases between them. The germline V gene has CDR1 MNHEY and CDR2 SVGEGT. This CDR3 is built from 15 residues.

The V gene is TRBV6-5, the J gene TRBJ1-5; TRBD1 aligns across 9 bases. This CDR3 has 13 residues. CDR1 MNHEY and CDR2 SVGAGI come from the germline V gene. The V segment lost 10 bases and the J segment 7 bases; nucleotides outside the gene matches: 8. CDR3 loop: CATRTGVGQPQHF. In DNA, the CDR3 is TGTGCCACCCGGACAGGGGTCGGGCAGCCCCAGCATTTT.

The V and J genes are TRBV5-1 and TRBJ2-3; D is possibly TRBD2 (6 bases). The CDR3 totals 16 residues. The germline gives CDR1 SGHRS, CDR2 YFSETQ. Trimming left V 0 bases short and J 0 bases short, with 11 bases between. The CDR3 loop is CASSLGLAISTDTQYF. In DNA, the CDR3 is TGCGCCAGCAGCTTGGGTCTAGCGATTAGCACAGATACGCAGTATTTT.